The 9 T cell receptor beta chains below all came from one sample that was sequenced in a study of T cells in Graves' hyperthyroidism and ophthalmopathy. RNA transcripts provided the source from which TCR beta CDR3 regions were amplified. A first-round RT-PCR of the TCR CDR3 used the HTBI primer set. MiXCR, applied by TCRdb to the multiplex PCR reads, yields one record per CDR3 protein. The sample has some 510,000 distinct CDR3 sequences, 20% seen once. The specimen sequenced was blood. These receptors were obtained from a man aged 18 to 29 with Graves' hyperthyroidism.

This clonotype was seen ten or more times. The V and J genes are TRBV28 and TRBJ2-7; D not resolved. The germline V and J ends were trimmed by 3 bases and 4 bases, with 16 bases remaining between them. CDR3 length: 15 residues. Per germline, CDR1 MDHEN and CDR2 SYDVKM. CDR3 DNA: TGTGCCAGCAGTTTGAGGAGCCCGCATATTTACGAGCAGTACTTC. It translates to CASSLRSPHIYEQYF.

The chain is built from TRBV6-2 or TRBV6-3 and TRBJ1-1, with D uncertain. Germline assignment: CDR1 MNHEY and CDR2 SVGEGT. The CDR3 totals 16 residues. This chain's CDR3 is CVCSYSVVSMNTEAFF. In DNA form, the CDR3 reads TGTGTCTGCAGTTACTCAGTGGTGAGCATGAACACTGAAGCTTTCTTT.

This clonotype was detected ten times or more. The chain links TRBV28 to TRBJ2-7; 14 nucleotides line up with TRBD2. Germline assignment: CDR1 MDHEN and CDR2 SYDVKM. V lost 1 base and J lost 6; bases outside the gene matches: 5. This CDR3 comprises 16 residues. This chain's CDR3 is CASSLFATSGRVEQYF. CDR3 bases: TGTGCCAGCAGTTTATTTGCGACTAGCGGGAGGGTCGAGCAGTACTTC.

This clonotype was counted between two and nine times. This chain links TRBV12-3 or TRBV12-4 with TRBJ2-7; the D is unclear. V was pared by 2 bases and J by 6 bases, with 11 bases between. CDR3 size: 13 residues. CDR3 DNA sequence: TGTGCCAGCAGTTTACAGATGTTTTCCGAGCAGTACTTC. It is translated as CASSLQMFSEQYF.

The table lists this clonotype with a few counts. An end of the junction does not agree with germline; a read error may underlie this. The rearrangement links TRBV25-1 to TRBJ2-5, with D possibly being TRBD2 (7 bases). The CDR3 loop spans 16 amino acids. Germline CDR1 and CDR2: MGHDK and SYGVNS. In DNA, the CDR3 is TGTGCCAGCAGTGAATTCGGGGGGCTCAGAGGAGAGACCAAGTACTTC. It encodes CASSEFGGLRGETKYF.

This clonotype was picked up many times. The chain has TRBV6-5 and TRBJ1-2; 8 bases line up with TRBD1. This CDR3 is built from 15 residues. V was clipped by 0 bases and J by 7 bases; unmatched bases: 7. From germline, CDR1 is MNHEY and CDR2 SVGAGI. In DNA form, the CDR3 reads TGTGCCAGCAGTTACTCCGGCAGGGGGCAAAGTGGCTACACCTTC. Translated: CASSYSGRGQSGYTF.

At least ten counts were recorded for this clonotype. The rearrangement uses TRBV11-2 and TRBJ2-5; 8 bases are a match to TRBD1. Germline V lookup: CDR1 SGHAT, CDR2 FQNNGV. CDR3 size: 13 residues. Losses at the gene ends were 6 bases for V and 4 bases for J; bases not matched to a gene: 4. The CDR3 DNA reads TGTGCCAGCAGGGGACAGGAGGGAGAGACCCAGTACTTC. Amino acid sequence: CASRGQEGETQYF.

This clonotype was picked up many times. The chain joins TRBV6-2 or TRBV6-3 to TRBJ2-6, with D hard to call. V lost 2 bases and J lost 5, with 7 bases in between. Per germline, CDR1 MNHEY and CDR2 SVGEGT. This CDR3 contains 14 residues. In nucleotides, the CDR3 is TGTGCCAGCAGTTACGGTGGGTGGGCCAACGTCCTGACTTTC. Its translation is CASSYGGWANVLTF.

This clonotype has a count of ten or more. The chain links TRBV28 to TRBJ2-5; D tentatively fits TRBD1 or TRBD2 (6 bases each). This CDR3 is built from 14 residues. The germline V and J ends were trimmed by 6 bases and 7 bases, with 18 bases remaining between them. Per germline, CDR1 MDHEN and CDR2 SYDVKM. CDR3 sequence reads: CASRADGGGLTQYF. CDR3 nucleotides: TGTGCCAGCAGAGCCGACGGGGGCGGGTTGACCCAGTACTTC. Combining the CDR3 with reference TRBV28 and TRBJ2-5 gives the whole variable domain DVKVTQSSRYLVKRTGEKVFLECVQDMDHENMFWYRQDPGLGLRLIYFSYDVKMKEKGDIPEGYSVSREKKERFSLILESASTNQTSMYLCASRADGGGLTQYFGPGTRLLVL.